These 7 T cell receptor beta chains were all obtained from the same sample, sequenced in a study of blood T cell repertoires in COVID-19 (dated by TCRdb to the early 2020s). The library was prepared using the immunoSEQ multiplex PCR assay. The immuneACCESS repertoire file appears here via TCRdb, limited to in-frame rearrangements. These files lack a portion of the clones; in checked studies, under half of the deficit traces to unresolved V genes, and the cause of the others is not known. The sample table contains just over 650,000 clones; only one count was recorded for just under 90% of them. The ten largest account for about 0.26% of the sample. The specimen was peripheral blood. These receptors all stem from a woman aged 18-35 years with acute or convalescent COVID-19.

The CDR3: CASSFAGGTDTQYF. The CDR3 region has the DNA TGTGCCAGCAGCTTTGCGGGGGGAACAGATACGCAGTATTTT. The chain recombines TRBV7-3 with TRBJ2-3; 8 nucleotides align to TRBD2. Germline assignment: CDR1 SGHTA and CDR2 FQGTGA. This CDR3 is built from 14 residues. V shed 3 bases, J shed 3 bases, and the junction held 2 bases outside the gene matches.

The J gene is TRBJ1-2, the V gene TRBV29-1; 9 positions agree with TRBD1. This CDR3 region has 15 residues. With V trimmed by 6 bases and J by 0 bases, 8 bases remained unmatched. CDR1 is SQVTM, CDR2 ANQGSEA, per germline. CDR3 nucleotide sequence: TGCAGCGTACCCGGGACAGGGAATACTAACTATGGCTACACCTTC. Residues: CSVPGTGNTNYGYTF.

This clone was seen a single time. The genes are TRBV20-1 and TRBJ1-1; D is unresolved. Per germline, CDR1 DFQATT and CDR2 SNEGSKA (reference sequence). Trimming stripped 6 bases from V and 5 bases from J, with 7 bases between. The CDR3 length is 10 residues. CDR3 coding DNA: TGCAGTGCCCACAGTACTGAAGCTTTCTTT. Its protein is CSAHSTEAFF.

The chain carries TRBV28 and TRBJ1-2; 8 bases agree with TRBD1. This CDR3 region has 16 residues. CDR1 and CDR2 (germline): MDHEN, SYDVKM. V shed 8 bases, J shed 1 base, and the junction held 12 bases outside the gene matches. The DNA for the CDR3 is TGTGCCAGCGAACTCCGGGACAGGAGATTTAACTATGGCTACACCTTC. This encodes CASELRDRRFNYGYTF.

The V and J genes are TRBV6-5 and TRBJ1-2; weak D call: TRBD1 (6 bases). V was clipped by 2 bases and J by 3 bases, with 13 bases between them. This CDR3 comprises 15 residues. Per the germline V gene, CDR1 is MNHEY and CDR2 is SVGAGI. This CDR3 is CASSYNRGGHYGYTF. The CDR3, as DNA: TGTGCCAGCAGTTACAATCGGGGGGGCCACTATGGCTACACCTTC.

The rearrangement uses TRBV5-8 and TRBJ2-7; 7 bases fit TRBD2. Germline lookup yields CDR1 SGHTS and CDR2 YDEGEE. The trim removed 0 bases at V and 5 bases at J, leaving 5 bases unmatched. The CDR3 is 14 residues long. CDR3 bases: TGTGCCAGCAGCTTGGCCGGGGGGAGCCACGAGCAGTACTTC. Its translation is CASSLAGGSHEQYF. The full variable domain, with the rest looked up from reference TRBV5-8 and TRBJ2-7, is EAGVTQSPTHLIKTRGQQATLRCSPISGHTSVYWYQQALGLGLQFLLWYDEGEERNRGNFPPRFSGRQFPNYSSELNVNALELEDSALYLCASSLAGGSHEQYFGPGTRLTVT.

This chain uses TRBV18 with TRBJ2-1; 9 nucleotides agree with TRBD2. The ends lost 1 base at V and 1 base at J; junction bases unmatched: 8. The V gene's germline CDR1 is KGHSH and CDR2 LQKENI. The length of the CDR3 is 18 residues. CDR3 sequence: CASSPLRGGSPSYNEQFF. The DNA for the CDR3 is TGTGCCAGCTCACCACTGCGGGGGGGCTCCCCGTCCTACAATGAGCAGTTCTTC.